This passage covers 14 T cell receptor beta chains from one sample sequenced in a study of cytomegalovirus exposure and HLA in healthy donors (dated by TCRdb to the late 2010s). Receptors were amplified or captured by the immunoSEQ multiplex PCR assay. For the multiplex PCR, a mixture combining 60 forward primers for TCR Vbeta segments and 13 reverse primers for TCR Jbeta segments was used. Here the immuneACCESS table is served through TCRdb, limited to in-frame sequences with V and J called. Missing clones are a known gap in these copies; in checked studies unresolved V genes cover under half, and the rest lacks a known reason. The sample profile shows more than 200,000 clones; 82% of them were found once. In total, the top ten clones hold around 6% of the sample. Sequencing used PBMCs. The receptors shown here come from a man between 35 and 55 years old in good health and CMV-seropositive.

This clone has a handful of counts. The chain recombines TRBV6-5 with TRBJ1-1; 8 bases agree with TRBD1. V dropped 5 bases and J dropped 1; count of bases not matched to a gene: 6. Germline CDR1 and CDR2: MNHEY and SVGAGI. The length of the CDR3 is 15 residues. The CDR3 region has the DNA TGTGCCAGCAGTCCGCAGGGGGCGGGGAACACTGAAGCTTTCTTT. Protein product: CASSPQGAGNTEAFF.

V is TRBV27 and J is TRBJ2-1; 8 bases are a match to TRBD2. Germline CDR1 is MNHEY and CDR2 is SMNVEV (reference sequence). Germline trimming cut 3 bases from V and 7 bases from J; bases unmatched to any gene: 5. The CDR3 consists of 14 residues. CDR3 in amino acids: CASSLSGSKNEQFF. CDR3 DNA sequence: TGTGCCAGCAGTTTGAGCGGGAGCAAGAATGAGCAGTTCTTC.

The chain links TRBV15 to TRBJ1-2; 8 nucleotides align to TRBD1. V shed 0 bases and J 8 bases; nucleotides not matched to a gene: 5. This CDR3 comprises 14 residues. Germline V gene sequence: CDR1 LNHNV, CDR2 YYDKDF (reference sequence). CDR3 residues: CATSRDQDRDGYTF. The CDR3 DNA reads TGTGCCACCAGCAGAGATCAGGACAGGGACGGCTACACCTTC.

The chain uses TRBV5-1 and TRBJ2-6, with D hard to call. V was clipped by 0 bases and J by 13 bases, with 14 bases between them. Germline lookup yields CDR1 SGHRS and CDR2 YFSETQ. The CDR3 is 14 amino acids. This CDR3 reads CASSLAGSPGVLTF. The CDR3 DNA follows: TGCGCCAGCAGCTTGGCCGGTTCACCCGGGGTCCTGACTTTC.

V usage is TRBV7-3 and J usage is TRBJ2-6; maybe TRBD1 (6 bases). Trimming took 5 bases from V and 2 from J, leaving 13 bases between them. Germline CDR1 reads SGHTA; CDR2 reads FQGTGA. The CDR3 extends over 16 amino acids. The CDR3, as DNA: TGTGCCAGCAGCCCTCTGACAGGCACTGGGGCCAACGTCCTGACTTTC. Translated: CASSPLTGTGANVLTF.

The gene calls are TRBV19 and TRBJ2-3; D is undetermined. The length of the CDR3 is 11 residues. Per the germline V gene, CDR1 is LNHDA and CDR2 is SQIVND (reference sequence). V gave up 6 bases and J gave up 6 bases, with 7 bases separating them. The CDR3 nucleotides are TGTGCCAGTAGCCTATCTGATACGCAGTATTTT. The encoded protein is CASSLSDTQYF.

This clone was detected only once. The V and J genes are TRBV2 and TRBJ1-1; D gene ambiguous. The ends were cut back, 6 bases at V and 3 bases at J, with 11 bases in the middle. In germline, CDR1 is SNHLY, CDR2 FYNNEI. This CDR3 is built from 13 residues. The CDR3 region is CASRQTGDTEAFF. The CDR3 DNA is TGTGCCAGCAGGCAGACGGGAGACACTGAAGCTTTCTTT.

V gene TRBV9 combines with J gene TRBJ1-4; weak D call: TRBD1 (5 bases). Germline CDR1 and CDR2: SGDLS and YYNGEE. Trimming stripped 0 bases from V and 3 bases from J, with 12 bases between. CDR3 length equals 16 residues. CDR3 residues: CASSVEGAGSNEKLFF. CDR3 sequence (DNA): TGTGCCAGCAGCGTAGAAGGCGCAGGGTCTAATGAAAAACTGTTTTTT.

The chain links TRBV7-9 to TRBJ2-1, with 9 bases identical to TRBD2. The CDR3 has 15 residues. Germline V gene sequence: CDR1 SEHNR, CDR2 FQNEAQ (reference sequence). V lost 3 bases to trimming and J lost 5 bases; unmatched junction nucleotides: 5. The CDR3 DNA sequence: TGTGCCAGCAGCTTCTCGGGACTAGCAAACAATGAGCAGTTCTTC. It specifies CASSFSGLANNEQFF. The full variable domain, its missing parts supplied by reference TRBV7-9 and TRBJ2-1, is DTGVSQNPRHKITKRGQNVTFRCDPISEHNRLYWYRQTLGQGPEFLTYFQNEAQLEKSRLLSDRFSAERPKGSFSTLEIQRTEQGDSAMYLCASSFSGLANNEQFFGPGTRLTVL.

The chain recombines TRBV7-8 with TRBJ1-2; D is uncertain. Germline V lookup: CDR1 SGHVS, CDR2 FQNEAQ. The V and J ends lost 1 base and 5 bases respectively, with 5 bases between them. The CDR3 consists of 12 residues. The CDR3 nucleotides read TGTGCCAGCAGCTTAGGGGCTTATGGCTACACCTTC. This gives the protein CASSLGAYGYTF.

The CDR3: CATSSRQKKYEQYV. CDR3 nucleotides: TGTGCCACCAGCTCCCGACAGAAGAAATACGAGCAGTACGTC. The chain has TRBV15 and TRBJ2-7, with D tentatively TRBD1 (5 bases). V shed 5 bases and J shed 4 bases, with 15 bases lying between them. Germline CDR1 LNHNV, CDR2 YYDKDF (reference sequence). There are 14 residues in the CDR3.

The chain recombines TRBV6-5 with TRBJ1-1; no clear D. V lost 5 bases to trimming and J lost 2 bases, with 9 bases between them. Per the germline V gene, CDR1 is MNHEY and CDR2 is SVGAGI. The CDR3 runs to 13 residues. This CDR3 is CASSVASNTEAFF. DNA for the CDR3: TGTGCCAGCAGTGTGGCCAGTAACACTGAAGCTTTCTTT.

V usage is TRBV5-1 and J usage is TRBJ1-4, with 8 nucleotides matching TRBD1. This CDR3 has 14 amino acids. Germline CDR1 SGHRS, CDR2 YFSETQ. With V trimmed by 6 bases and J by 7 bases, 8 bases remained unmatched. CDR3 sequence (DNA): TGCGCCAGCACGTCGGGGACAGGTAGTGAAAAACTGTTTTTT. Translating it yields CASTSGTGSEKLFF.

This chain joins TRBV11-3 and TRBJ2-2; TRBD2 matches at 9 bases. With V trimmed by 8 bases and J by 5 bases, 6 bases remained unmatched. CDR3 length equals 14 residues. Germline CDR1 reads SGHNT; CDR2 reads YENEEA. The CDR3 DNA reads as TGTGCCAGCGGGGGCGGGAGGGGTACCGGGGAGCTGTTTTTT. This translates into CASGGGRGTGELFF.